A selection of T cell receptor beta chains follows, all from one sample in a study of OX40 agonist ivuxolimab in advanced cancers. Libraries were prepared by immunoSEQ multiplex PCR; TCRdb keeps only in-frame clonotypes and omits some of them. Found here are roughly 56,000 clones, about 88% of them singletons; the top ten hold about 4.5%. The sample consisted of CD4+ or CD8+ T cells sorted from blood, taken in a trial of the OX40 agonist ivuxolimab. The receptor set was obtained from an adult with an advanced solid tumor such as melanoma, head and neck, liver or kidney cancer. Each CDR3 is given with its conserved first and last residue. A D gene is named only where the DNA matches it firmly. A clone size is listed for some rows: how often the clone was seen (once, few, many), or a class if it is expanded.

V gene,J gene,clone size,D gene,CDR3 protein,CDR3 DNA
TRBV14,TRBJ2-1,once,TRBD2,CASSQAGLAGTEQFF,TGTGCCAGCAGCCAAGCCGGACTAGCAGGCACTGAGCAGTTCTTC
TRBV5-4,TRBJ2-5,NA,TRBD1,CASSLGQGFQETQYF,TGTGCCAGCAGCCTGGGACAGGGCTTCCAAGAGACCCAGTACTTC
TRBV27,TRBJ2-3,NA,TRBD1,CASSLSTGVQYF,TGTGCCAGCAGTTTATCGACAGGGGTGCAGTATTTT
TRBV19,TRBJ1-2,NA,TRBD1,CASSTTGGDGYTF,TGTGCCAGTAGTACCACAGGGGGCGATGGCTACACCTTC
TRBV11-2,TRBJ2-7,NA,TRBD1,CASSQDRGSEQYF,TGTGCCAGCAGCCAAGACAGGGGATCAGAGCAGTACTTC
TRBV9,TRBJ1-2,NA,NA,CASSRSGGSNYGYTF,TGTGCCAGCAGCCGGTCGGGAGGTTCTAACTATGGCTACACCTTC
TRBV27,TRBJ2-7,NA,TRBD2,CASSSAGGPVEQYF,TGTGCCAGCAGTTCAGCGGGAGGGCCAGTGGAGCAGTACTTC
TRBV7-9,TRBJ2-7,NA,TRBD2,CASSPPGGAGGLYF,TGTGCCAGCAGCCCCCCAGGAGGGGCGGGAGGTCTTTACTTC
TRBV7-9,TRBJ2-7,NA,NA,CASSPRSSYEQYF,TGTGCCAGCAGCCCCAGGAGCTCCTACGAGCAGTACTTC
TRBV28,TRBJ2-7,NA,TRBD2,CASSTSGLGVSYEQYF,TGTGCCAGCAGTACCTCCGGACTAGGAGTCTCCTACGAGCAGTACTTC
TRBV30,TRBJ1-1,NA,NA,CAWSTGHTEAFF,TGTGCCTGGAGTACGGGGCACACTGAAGCTTTCTTT
TRBV7-8,TRBJ2-7,NA,NA,CASSLRRLGYEQYF,TGTGCCAGCAGCTTAAGGAGGTTGGGCTACGAGCAGTACTTC
TRBV7-2,TRBJ2-3,NA,TRBD2,CASSLAGGADTQYF,TGTGCCAGCAGCTTAGCGGGAGGGGCAGATACGCAGTATTTT
TRBV28,TRBJ1-2,NA,TRBD1,CASRIPGQLSGYTF,TGTGCCAGCAGGATTCCGGGACAGCTGTCGGGCTACACCTTC
TRBV10-3,TRBJ1-5,NA,NA,CAISESGMSNQPQHF,TGTGCCATCAGTGAGTCCGGGATGAGCAATCAGCCCCAGCATTTT
TRBV6-6,TRBJ2-1,NA,NA,CASSYGPYAADEQFF,TGTGCCAGCAGTTACGGTCCCTACGCGGCGGATGAGCAGTTCTTC
TRBV7-2,TRBJ1-3,NA,NA,CASSLEPKSSGNTIYF,TGTGCCAGCAGCTTAGAACCGAAGAGCTCTGGAAACACCATATATTTT
TRBV15,TRBJ2-7,NA,NA,CATSREETVFEQYF,TGTGCCACCAGCAGGGAAGAAACGGTGTTCGAGCAGTACTTC
TRBV28,TRBJ2-3,NA,TRBD2,CASIAGVADTQYF,TGTGCCAGTATAGCGGGAGTAGCAGATACGCAGTATTTT
TRBV9,TRBJ2-1,NA,NA,CASSVVSAGEQFF,TGTGCCAGCAGCGTAGTAAGCGCGGGTGAGCAGTTCTTC
TRBV27,TRBJ2-6,NA,TRBD1,CASSTLQGAYSGANVLTF,TGTGCCAGCAGTACCTTACAGGGGGCGTACTCTGGGGCCAACGTCCTGACTTTC
TRBV4-1,TRBJ1-1,NA,TRBD1,CASSLPGQGARTEAFF,TGCGCCAGCAGCCTACCGGGACAGGGGGCTCGGACTGAAGCTTTCTTT
TRBV6-5,TRBJ1-5,few,TRBD1,CASSWTGGSQPQHF,TGTGCCAGCAGTTGGACAGGGGGGTCGCAGCCCCAGCATTTT
TRBV7-9,TRBJ2-3,few,TRBD2,CASTPAGGRGDTQYF,TGTGCCAGCACCCCCGCGGGAGGCCGGGGGGATACGCAGTATTTT
TRBV2,TRBJ1-1,NA,NA,CASSKFRENTEAFF,TGTGCCAGCAGTAAGTTCCGGGAGAACACTGAAGCTTTCTTT
TRBV7-8,TRBJ1-2,NA,NA,CASSFGGYGYTF,TGTGCCAGCAGCTTCGGAGGGTATGGCTACACCTTC
TRBV9,TRBJ1-2,NA,TRBD1,CASSVARTGDLDGYTF,TGTGCCAGCAGCGTAGCTCGGACAGGGGATTTGGATGGCTACACCTTC
TRBV28,TRBJ1-3,NA,NA,CASDTGRASGNTIYF,TGTGCCAGCGACACAGGCCGAGCCTCTGGAAACACCATATATTTT
TRBV4-1,TRBJ1-2,NA,TRBD1,CASSQPFTDRVYGYTF,TGCGCCAGCAGCCAACCTTTTACAGACAGGGTCTATGGCTACACCTTC